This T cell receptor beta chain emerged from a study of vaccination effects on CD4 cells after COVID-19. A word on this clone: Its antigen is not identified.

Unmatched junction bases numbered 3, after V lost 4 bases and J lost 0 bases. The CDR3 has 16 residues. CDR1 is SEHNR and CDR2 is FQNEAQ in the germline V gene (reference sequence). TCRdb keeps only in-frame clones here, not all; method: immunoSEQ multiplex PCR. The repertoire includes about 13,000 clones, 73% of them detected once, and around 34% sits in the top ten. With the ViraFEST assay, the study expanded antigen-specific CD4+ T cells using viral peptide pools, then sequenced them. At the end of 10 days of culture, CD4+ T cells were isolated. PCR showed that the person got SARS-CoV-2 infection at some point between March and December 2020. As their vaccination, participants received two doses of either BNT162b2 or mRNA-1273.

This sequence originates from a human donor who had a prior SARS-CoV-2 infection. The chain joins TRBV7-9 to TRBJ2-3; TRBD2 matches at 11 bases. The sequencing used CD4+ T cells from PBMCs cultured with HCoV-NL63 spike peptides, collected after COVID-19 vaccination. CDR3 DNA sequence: TGTGCCAGCAGCTGGGGACTAGCGGTGAGCACAGATACGCAGTATTTT. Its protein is CASSWGLAVSTDTQYF.